The entry below gives a single TCR beta chain sequence along with its context. The study enrolled healthy HIV-negative adults without recent acute infections or vaccinations as donors. V shed 5 bases and J 1 base; nucleotides not matched to a gene: 7. The CDR3 runs to 15 residues. Per germline, CDR1 LNHDA and CDR2 SQIVND (reference sequence). The authors split each subset's genomic DNA evenly across several immunoSEQ plates. In the original workflow: Filtering was not the same, since immunoSEQ gave junction-only sequences without quality scores. Only in-frame clones appear in the TCRdb table, and some are missing; sequencing was by immunoSEQ multiplex PCR. V and J calls plus clone size are reproduced from that table; the DNA served to infer D and trimming. Among over 400,000 clones listed, approximately 84% were seen once. This record comes from a study of shared clonotypes between healthy human individuals.

Sequences were obtained from PBMCs. This clonotype originated in a woman in her forties in good health. Some clones in this sample may be carry-over from other donors' samples. This rearrangement joins TRBV19 to TRBJ1-1; 7 bases match TRBD1. CDR3: CASSRGGQSNTEAFF. In nucleotides, the CDR3 is TGTGCCAGTAGTCGAGGGGGCCAGTCGAACACTGAAGCTTTCTTT.